Below, 11 T cell receptor beta chains from the same sample are listed, as sequenced in a study of blood T cell repertoires in COVID-19. Assay: immunoSEQ multiplex PCR; the TCRdb copy retains only in-frame clones and omits some. The sample holds about 87,000 clones, 85% to 90% seen once. Source material: peripheral blood. Receptors were obtained from a man aged 35-49 years with acute or convalescent COVID-19.

This clone was observed once. CDR3 loop: CASSLRRGLSYNEQFF. The CDR3 DNA reads as TGTGCCAGCAGCTTAAGGCGGGGGCTCTCCTACAATGAGCAGTTCTTC. The J gene is TRBJ2-1, the V gene TRBV7-2, with D tentatively TRBD2 (7 bases). CDR1 and CDR2 from the germline V gene are SGHTA and FQGNSA. There are 16 residues in the CDR3. V was pared by 2 bases and J by 0 bases, with 11 bases between.

V usage is TRBV7-8 and J usage is TRBJ1-1, with D perhaps matching TRBD1 (6 bases). Germline V lookup: CDR1 SGHVS, CDR2 FQNEAQ. Trimming removed 5 bases from V and 8 bases from J, with 12 bases in between. This CDR3 has 12 amino acids. CDR3 loop: CASSVQGLEAFF. In nucleotides, the CDR3 is TGTGCCAGCAGCGTACAGGGTTTAGAAGCTTTCTTT.

This chain connects TRBV6-5 to TRBJ1-2, with TRBD1 matching 10 bases. Germline CDR1 and CDR2: MNHEY and SVGAGI. The CDR3 length is 14 residues. With 2 bases clipped from V and 11 bases from J, the junction kept 8 bases outside the gene matches. Here the CDR3 DNA reads TGTGCCAGCAGTTACGGGTCGACAGGGGGCGCGTACACCTTC. Translation gives CASSYGSTGGAYTF.

The J gene is TRBJ2-1, the V gene TRBV5-1; the D gene is possibly TRBD1 (6 bases). This CDR3 comprises 14 residues. Between the trimmed V and J ends, which lost 6 bases and 1 base, there was a span of 11 bases. Per germline, CDR1 SGHRS and CDR2 YFSETQ. This CDR3 reads CASTLDRSYNEQFF. In DNA, the CDR3 is TGCGCCAGCACCCTGGACAGATCCTACAATGAGCAGTTCTTC.

The chain carries TRBV14 and TRBJ1-6, with 7 bases matching TRBD1. The V and J ends lost 0 bases and 10 bases, in that order; junction bases with no gene match: 3. This CDR3 region has 14 residues. Germline CDR1 reads SGHDN; CDR2 reads FVKESK. CDR3 region: CASSQDRGESPLHF. CDR3 DNA sequence: TGTGCCAGCAGCCAAGACAGGGGGGAATCACCCCTCCACTTT.

The chain uses TRBV11-2 and TRBJ1-2, with D possibly matching TRBD1 (5 bases). CDR3 length: 14 residues. Trimming took off 0 bases at V and 6 bases at J, with 11 bases between the two ends. Germline CDR1 is SGHAT and CDR2 is FQNNGV. The CDR3 loop is CASSLDRGGDGYTF. The CDR3 bases are TGTGCCAGCAGCTTAGACAGAGGAGGGGATGGCTACACCTTC.

The chain joins TRBV4-1 to TRBJ2-7, with a weak D call TRBD2 (6 bases). The germline V gene encodes CDR1 MGHRA and CDR2 YSYEKL. The CDR3 has 15 residues. Between the trimmed V and J ends, which lost 0 bases and 7 bases, there was a span of 16 bases. The CDR3 sequence is CASSQDLWAGGEQYF. The DNA for the CDR3 is TGCGCCAGCAGCCAAGATCTTTGGGCTGGGGGGGAGCAGTACTTC.

This clone was seen many times. The chain employs TRBV11-3 and TRBJ2-7, with 13 nucleotides matching TRBD2. Germline CDR1 and CDR2: SGHNT and YENEEA. V lost 6 bases and J lost 6; bases outside the gene matches: 8. There are 15 residues in the CDR3. The DNA of the CDR3 is TGTGCCAGCAGTTATACTAGCGGGGGGGCCTCCGAGCAGTACTTC. Translated, it gives CASSYTSGGASEQYF. Using reference TRBV11-3 and TRBJ2-7 for the parts outside the CDR3, the full variable domain is EAGVVQSPRYKIIEKKQPVAFWCNPISGHNTLYWYLQNLGQGPELLIRYENEEAVDDSQLPKDRFSAERLKGVDSTLKIQPAELGDSAVYLCASSYTSGGASEQYFGPGTRLTVT.

The V gene is TRBV9, the J gene TRBJ2-1, with D possibly TRBD1 on 6 matching bases. Trimming shortened V by 0 bases and J by 0 bases, and 13 bases separated the two germline ends. CDR3 length: 17 amino acids. Germline V gene data show CDR1 as SGDLS and CDR2 as YYNGEE. DNA for the CDR3: TGTGCCAGCAGCGTAGGAGCCCAGGGGCTCTCCTACAATGAGCAGTTCTTC. Amino acids: CASSVGAQGLSYNEQFF. Drawing the rest from reference TRBV9 and TRBJ2-1, the complete variable domain is DSGVTQTPKHLITATGQRVTLRCSPRSGDLSVYWYQQSLDQGLQFLIQYYNGEERAKGNILERFSAQQFPDLHSELNLSSLELGDSALYFCASSVGAQGLSYNEQFFGPGTRLTVL.

The chain couples TRBV18 to TRBJ2-1; unclear D gene. The germline gives CDR1 KGHSH, CDR2 LQKENI. The V end lost 3 bases, the J end lost 7 bases, and 10 bases lay between the germline ends. This CDR3 region has 13 residues. CDR3 nucleotide sequence: TGTGCCAGCTCACCGAACCTAGTAAATGAGCAGTTCTTC. Amino acid sequence: CASSPNLVNEQFF.

The gene calls are TRBV3-1 (or the pseudogene TRBV3-2) and TRBJ1-2; 8 nucleotides line up with TRBD1. This CDR3 is 15 amino acids long. Unmatched junction bases numbered 5, after V lost 5 bases and J lost 0 bases. The germline V gene encodes CDR1 LGHDT and CDR2 YNNKEL (reference sequence). CDR3 sequence: CASSVSDRANYGYTF. DNA of the CDR3: TGTGCCAGCAGCGTATCGGACAGGGCTAACTATGGCTACACCTTC.